One sample yielded the 9 T cell receptor beta chains listed below, sequenced in a study of T cell repertoires in cytomegalovirus infection. TCRdb itself ran the reads through MiXCR, one entry per CDR3 protein. Among about 740,000 distinct CDR3 sequences listed, 35% to 45% were seen once. The sample taken for sequencing was PBMCs. The receptors stem from a human donor in good health (CMV status not recorded). Some clones in this sample may be carry-over from other donors' samples.

The chain recombines TRBV5-1 with TRBJ1-1; 9 bases align to TRBD1. This CDR3 spans 14 amino acids. V dropped 0 bases and J dropped 8; count of bases not matched to a gene: 5. The V gene's germline CDR1 is SGHRS and CDR2 YFSETQ. The CDR3 nucleotides read TGCGCCAGCAGCTTGGGGGGGACAGGGTTAGAAGCTTTCTTT. Amino acid sequence: CASSLGGTGLEAFF.

The V and J genes are TRBV20-1 and TRBJ1-1; the D is unclear. The V end was cut by 3 bases, the J end by 3 bases, with 14 bases between. Germline CDR1 and CDR2: DFQATT and SNEGSKA (reference sequence). This CDR3 comprises 14 residues. The CDR3 nucleotides read TGCAGTGCTAGCCCTCAGGTTTGGGACACTGAAGCTTTCTTT. It specifies CSASPQVWDTEAFF.

This clonotype came up a few times. The V and J genes are TRBV7-6 and TRBJ2-6, with D perhaps given as TRBD1 or TRBD2 (5 bases each). Trimming stripped 6 bases from V and 3 bases from J, with 12 bases between. CDR3 length: 15 residues. Germline V lookup: CDR1 SGHVS, CDR2 FNYEAQ. CDR3 nucleotides: TGTGCCAGCAGTGACGGGGCTCTTGGGGCCAACGTCCTGACTTTC. As protein: CASSDGALGANVLTF.

The chain is built from TRBV13 and TRBJ1-1; TRBD1 aligns across 7 bases. V lost 5 bases, J lost 0 bases, and 18 bases stayed unmatched. This CDR3 has 19 residues. CDR1 and CDR2 (germline): PRHDT, FYEKMQ (reference sequence). CDR3 DNA: TGTGCCAGCAGCCCAACTCCCGGGACAGCAACAACTATGAACACTGAAGCTTTCTTT. Amino acids: CASSPTPGTATTMNTEAFF.

This clonotype was seen only a few times. The V gene is TRBV6-1, the J gene TRBJ2-3; D possibly corresponds to TRBD1 (6 bases). V dropped 2 bases and J dropped 3 bases, with 12 bases sitting between them. This CDR3 comprises 15 residues. Germline-derived CDR1 and CDR2 are MNHNS and SASEGT. The chain's CDR3 is CASSEWGQGTDTQYF. For the CDR3, the DNA is TGTGCCAGCAGTGAATGGGGGCAGGGGACAGATACGCAGTATTTT.

This chain links TRBV20-1 with TRBJ2-7, with 13 bases that match TRBD2. The CDR3 has 13 residues. V shed 5 bases and J 7 bases; nucleotides not matched to a gene: 5. Germline loops: CDR1 DFQATT, CDR2 SNEGSKA (reference sequence). This CDR3 is CSARTSGRGEQYF. In DNA form, the CDR3 reads TGCAGTGCTCGGACTAGCGGGAGAGGGGAGCAGTACTTC.

This clonotype has more than one count but fewer than ten. V and J are TRBV5-1 and TRBJ1-4; perhaps TRBD1 as D (5 bases). Trimming removed 4 bases at V and 3 bases at J, with 13 bases between. Germline lookup yields CDR1 SGHRS and CDR2 YFSETQ. There are 15 residues in the CDR3. This CDR3 is CASSPDGAANEKLFF. The CDR3 nucleotides read TGCGCCAGCAGCCCGGACGGGGCGGCTAATGAAAAACTGTTTTTT.

The chain is built from TRBV12-3 or TRBV12-4 and TRBJ2-5, with 7 bases lining up with TRBD2. Trimming cost V 6 bases and J 5 bases; bases outside gene matches: 0. This CDR3 comprises 11 residues. In DNA, the CDR3 is TGTGCCAGCAGACTAGCGGAGACCCAGTACTTC. It specifies CASRLAETQYF.

The rearrangement joins TRBV10-3 to TRBJ2-7; maybe TRBD2 (6 bases). Looked up from germline, CDR1 is ENHRY and CDR2 is SYGVKD. CDR3 size: 15 residues. V gave up 2 bases and J gave up 3 bases, with 14 bases separating them. CDR3 protein: CAISEPRRGFYEQYF. CDR3 nucleotide sequence: TGTGCCATCAGTGAGCCCCGGCGGGGTTTCTACGAGCAGTACTTC.